The clone carrying this T cell receptor (beta chain) has more than one count but fewer than ten. Its target is unknown. The CDR3 regions of TCR beta were amplified from RNA transcripts. The TCR CDR3 was amplified in a first-round RT-PCR using the HTBI primer set. TCRdb itself ran the multiplex PCR reads through MiXCR, one entry per CDR3 protein. The table records a few hundred thousand distinct CDR3 sequences, around 18% of them present only once. Aged 18 to 65, the patients had hyperthyroidism that was newly diagnosed and had lasted under 2 months. Per germline, CDR1 SNHLY and CDR2 FYNNEI. The CDR3 covers 15 residues. V dropped 5 bases and J dropped 8; count of bases not matched to a gene: 7. This sample is drawn from a study of T cells in Graves' hyperthyroidism and ophthalmopathy. Whole-study results and caveats: Peripheral blood also featured most of the thyroid clonotypes expanded above 0.001. Ophthalmopathy was predicted by the model a median of 6.5 months ahead of onset.

The receptor's source is a middle-aged man with Graves' hyperthyroidism. Sequencing was carried out using blood. This chain joins TRBV2 and TRBJ2-1; the match to TRBD2 covers 12 bases. In nucleotides, the CDR3 is TGTGCCAGCAGTAGAACTAGCGGGGGGCTTGATGAGCAGTTCTTC. It encodes CASSRTSGGLDEQFF.